The next 10 T cell receptor beta chains were all read from a single sample in a study of OX40 agonist ivuxolimab in advanced cancers. Only in-frame clones appear in the TCRdb table, and some are missing; sequencing was by immunoSEQ multiplex PCR. The sample yields 80,000 to 95,000 clones, around 90% seen once. The material was CD4+ or CD8+ T cells sorted from blood, obtained in a trial of the OX40 agonist ivuxolimab. The receptors shown here come from an adult with an advanced solid tumor such as melanoma, head and neck, liver or kidney cancer.

The gene calls are TRBV7-2 and TRBJ2-7, with 10 positions matching TRBD1. CDR3 length: 13 amino acids. The V and J ends lost 4 bases and 3 bases, in that order; junction bases with no gene match: 0. Germline V gene sequence: CDR1 SGHTA, CDR2 FQGNSA. The CDR3 DNA follows: TGTGCCAGCAGCTGGGACAGGGGCTACGAGCAGTACTTC. Its protein product is CASSWDRGYEQYF.

The chain carries TRBV18 and TRBJ2-5; D possibly corresponds to TRBD1 (5 bases). This CDR3 is 15 amino acids long. With 3 bases removed from V and 2 bases from J, the gap between germline ends came to 13 bases. Germline V gene sequence: CDR1 KGHSH, CDR2 LQKENI. CDR3 region: CASSPFSTDQETQYF. Written as DNA, the CDR3 is TGTGCCAGCTCACCCTTCTCGACAGATCAAGAGACCCAGTACTTC.

This rearrangement joins TRBV6-1 to TRBJ2-7; perhaps D is TRBD1 or TRBD2 (5 bases each). V gave up 8 bases and J gave up 3 bases, with 17 bases separating them. CDR1 and CDR2 from the germline V gene are MNHNS and SASEGT. The CDR3 sequence is 14 residues long. CDR3 in amino acids: CASGGYPQLYEQYF. CDR3 nucleotides: TGTGCCAGCGGGGGATACCCCCAGCTCTACGAGCAGTACTTC.

This chain links TRBV5-6 with TRBJ1-3, with TRBD1 identical over 10 bases. Germline V gene lookup returns CDR1 SGHDT and CDR2 YYEEEE. Trimming at V came to 4 bases and at J to 6 bases, leaving 4 bases not matched to a gene. The CDR3 runs to 14 residues. CDR3 loop: CASSPGQGTNTIYF. CDR3 DNA sequence: TGTGCCAGCAGCCCGGGACAGGGGACAAACACCATATATTTT.

This clone occurred once. The chain uses TRBV27 and TRBJ2-5, with 8 bases fitting TRBD1. The CDR3 is made up of 15 amino acids. With V trimmed by 6 bases and J by 4 bases, 10 bases remained unmatched. Per germline, CDR1 MNHEY and CDR2 SMNVEV (reference sequence). This chain's CDR3 is CASSRGQGSSETQYF. The CDR3 DNA follows: TGTGCCAGCAGCCGAGGACAGGGATCTTCAGAGACCCAGTACTTC.

The genes are TRBV7-9 and TRBJ2-1, with TRBD2 matching over 11 bases. Germline loops: CDR1 SEHNR, CDR2 FQNEAQ (reference sequence). J was trimmed by 5 bases and V by 7 bases; bases with no gene match: 1. The CDR3 is made up of 13 amino acids. In DNA, the CDR3 is TGTGCCAGCATGACTAGCGGGAACAATGAGCAGTTCTTC. Translating gives CASMTSGNNEQFF.

The J gene is TRBJ2-5, the V gene TRBV9, with TRBD2 as a possible D gene (6 bases). The ends were cut back, 0 bases at V and 7 bases at J, with 13 bases in the middle. Germline CDR1 reads SGDLS; CDR2 reads YYNGEE. CDR3 length: 14 residues. CDR3 nucleotide sequence: TGTGCCAGCAGCGTAGCGGGGGAGGTTGGGACCCAGTACTTC. The encoded protein is CASSVAGEVGTQYF.

The chain carries TRBV11-2 and TRBJ2-6; D is unresolved. The germline V and J ends were trimmed by 7 bases and 1 base, with 8 bases remaining between them. This CDR3 contains 14 residues. Germline CDR1 SGHAT, CDR2 FQNNGV. The CDR3 DNA reads as TGTGCCAGCAACCCGAGATCTGGGGCCAACGTCCTGACTTTC. Protein product: CASNPRSGANVLTF.

The J gene is TRBJ2-1, the V gene TRBV6-5, with 10 positions matching TRBD2. V was clipped by 6 bases and J by 4 bases; unmatched bases: 3. The germline V gene has CDR1 MNHEY and CDR2 SVGAGI. This CDR3 region has 14 residues. This CDR3 reads CASRPSGSYNEQFF. The CDR3 DNA reads TGTGCCAGCAGACCTAGCGGGAGTTACAATGAGCAGTTCTTC.

The CDR3 protein is CAWISARVTETKYNYGYTF. In DNA form, the CDR3 reads TGTGCCTGGATTAGCGCCAGGGTGACAGAGACAAAATATAACTATGGCTACACCTTC. V gene TRBV30 combines with J gene TRBJ1-2; D possibly corresponds to TRBD1 (5 bases). CDR1 and CDR2 (germline): GTSNPN, SVGIG (reference sequence). V was cut by 4 bases and J by 1 base, with 28 bases left in between. The CDR3 sequence is 19 residues long.